This T cell receptor (beta chain) is drawn from a study of cytomegalovirus exposure and HLA in healthy donors. Germline CDR1 and CDR2: MNHEY and SVGAGI. V dropped 0 bases and J dropped 7; count of bases not matched to a gene: 5. This CDR3 is built from 15 residues. Both 60 Vbeta primers and 13 Jbeta primers went into the PCR. Libraries were prepared by immunoSEQ multiplex PCR; TCRdb keeps only in-frame clonotypes and omits some of them. The repertoire consists of hundreds of thousands of clones, with approximately 83% occurring once and the leading ten covering about 0.77%. Sequenced sample: PBMCs. The sequence derives from a boy younger than 10 in good health and CMV-seronegative. The J gene is TRBJ1-1, the V gene TRBV6-5; 10 nucleotides line up with TRBD1. The CDR3 nucleotides are TGTGCCAGCAGTTACTCGATAGACAGGGGGCTTGAAGCTTTCTTT. It is translated as CASSYSIDRGLEAFF.